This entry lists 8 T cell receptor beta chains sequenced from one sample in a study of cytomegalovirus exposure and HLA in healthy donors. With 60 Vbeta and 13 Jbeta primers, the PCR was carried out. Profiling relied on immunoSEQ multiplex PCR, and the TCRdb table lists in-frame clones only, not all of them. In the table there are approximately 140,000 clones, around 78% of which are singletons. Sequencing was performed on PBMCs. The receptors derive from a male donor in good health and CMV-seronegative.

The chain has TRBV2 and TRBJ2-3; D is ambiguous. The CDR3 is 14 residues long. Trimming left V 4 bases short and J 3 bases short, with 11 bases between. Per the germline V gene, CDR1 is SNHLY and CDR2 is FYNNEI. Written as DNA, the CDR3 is TGTGCCAGCAGTGGAGGATTTGGGACAGATACGCAGTATTTT. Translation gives CASSGGFGTDTQYF.

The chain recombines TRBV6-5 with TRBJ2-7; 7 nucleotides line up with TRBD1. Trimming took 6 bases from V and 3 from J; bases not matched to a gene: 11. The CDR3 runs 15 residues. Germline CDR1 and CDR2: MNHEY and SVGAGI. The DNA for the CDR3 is TGTGCCAGCAGCTCACCTAGACAGGGTTACTACGAGCAGTACTTC. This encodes CASSSPRQGYYEQYF.

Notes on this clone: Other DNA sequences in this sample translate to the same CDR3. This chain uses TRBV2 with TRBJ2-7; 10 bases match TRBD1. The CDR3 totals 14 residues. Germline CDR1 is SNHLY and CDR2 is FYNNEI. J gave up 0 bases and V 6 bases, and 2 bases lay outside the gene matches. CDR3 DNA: TGTGCCAGCAGCCGGGACAGGGGCTCCTACGAGCAGTACTTC. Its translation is CASSRDRGSYEQYF.

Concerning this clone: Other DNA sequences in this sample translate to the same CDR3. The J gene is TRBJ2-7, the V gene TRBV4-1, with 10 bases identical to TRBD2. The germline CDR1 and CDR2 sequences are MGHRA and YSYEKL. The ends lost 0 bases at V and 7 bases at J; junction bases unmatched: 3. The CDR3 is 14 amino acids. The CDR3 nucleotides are TGCGCCAGCAGCCAAGATCCACTAGCGGGGGAGCAGTACTTC. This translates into CASSQDPLAGEQYF.

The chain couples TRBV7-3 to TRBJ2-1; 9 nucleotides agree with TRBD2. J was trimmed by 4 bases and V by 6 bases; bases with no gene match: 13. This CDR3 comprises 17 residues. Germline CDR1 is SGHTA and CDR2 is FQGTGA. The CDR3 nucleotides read TGTGCCAGCAGTCCTAATATGGGCGGGAGGGGGTACAATGAGCAGTTCTTC. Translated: CASSPNMGGRGYNEQFF.

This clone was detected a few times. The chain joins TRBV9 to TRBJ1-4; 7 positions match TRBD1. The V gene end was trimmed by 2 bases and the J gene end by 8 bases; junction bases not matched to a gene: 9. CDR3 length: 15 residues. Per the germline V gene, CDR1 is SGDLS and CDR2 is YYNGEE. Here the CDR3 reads CASSVGTVSLEKLFF. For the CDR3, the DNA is TGTGCCAGCAGCGTCGGGACAGTCAGCCTAGAAAAACTGTTTTTT.

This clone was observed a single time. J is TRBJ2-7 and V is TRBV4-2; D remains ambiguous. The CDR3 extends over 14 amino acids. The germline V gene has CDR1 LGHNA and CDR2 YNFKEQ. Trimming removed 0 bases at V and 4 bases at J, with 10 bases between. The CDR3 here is CASSQDMRSYEQYF. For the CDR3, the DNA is TGTGCCAGCAGCCAAGATATGAGGAGTTACGAGCAGTACTTC.

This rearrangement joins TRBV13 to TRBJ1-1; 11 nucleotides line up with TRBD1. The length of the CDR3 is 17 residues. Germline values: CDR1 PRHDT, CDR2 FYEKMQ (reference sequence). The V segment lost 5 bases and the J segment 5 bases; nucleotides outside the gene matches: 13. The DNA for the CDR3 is TGTGCCAGCAGCATGGGACAGGGGGTTTCGGGTGGAACTGAAGCTTTCTTT. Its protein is CASSMGQGVSGGTEAFF.